This T cell receptor beta chain comes out of a study of T-cell memory formation after mild COVID-19. As for the study in general: Largely, TCR clusters stayed within a single donor.

With constant-segment primers, 5'RACE yielded cDNA libraries of TCR alpha and TCR beta that carried sample barcodes and UMIs. TCRdb processed the 5' RACE reads anew with MiXCR; each CDR3 protein has one entry. The repertoire holds hundreds of thousands of distinct CDR3 sequences, with about 20% as singletons. This CDR3 comprises 15 residues. CDR1 LGHNA and CDR2 YSLEER come from the germline V gene. Trimming stripped 0 bases from V and 0 bases from J, with 5 bases between. This clonotype was counted between two and nine times. This clonotype originated in an adult woman who had mild COVID-19 (a few samples of this study predate the infection). Cell type and time point are not known. The sequenced sample consisted of PBMCs or a T cell subset sorted from them (not recorded which). The chain links TRBV4-3 to TRBJ1-4; D not resolved. As DNA, the CDR3 is TGCGCCAGCAGCCAAGAGGGAGCAACTAATGAAAAACTGTTTTTT. This encodes CASSQEGATNEKLFF.